This is a list of T cell receptor beta chains from one sample in a study of response to subunit inactivated influenza vaccine. TCRdb called the RT-PCR reads again in MiXCR, with one record for every CDR3 protein. This sample has roughly 540,000 distinct CDR3 sequences, with less than 25% found just once. In addition, the sample was reused for a study of T cells expressing NK-cell markers.

The source material was CD4+ T cells sorted from PBMCs, sampled 11 to 12 days after vaccination. The receptors shown here come from a man aged 45-65 years who received an inactivated influenza vaccine. CDR3s include the opening cysteine and the closing phenylalanine or tryptophan. The D gene is left open where the match is weak. A clone size is listed for some rows: how often the clone was seen (once, few, many), or a class if it is expanded.

D gene,J gene,V gene,CDR3 length,clone size,CDR3 DNA,CDR3 protein
TRBD2,TRBJ2-5,TRBV5-1,18,NA,TGCGCCAGCAGCTTGAGGGCTAGCGGGAGGAATATACAAGAGACCCAGTACTTC,CASSLRASGRNIQETQYF
TRBD1,TRBJ2-1,TRBV10-3,15,many,TGTGCCATCACCAGAGGGACAGGGTTTTACAATGAGCAGTTCTTC,CAITRGTGFYNEQFF
NA,TRBJ1-2,TRBV20-1,14,once,TGCAGTGCTAGAGTTCCGGGACGGCCCTATGGCTACACCTTC,CSARVPGRPYGYTF
NA,TRBJ2-7,TRBV20-1,15,few,TGCAGTGCTAGAGATAGCAGTCTCCACTCCTACGAGCAGTACTTC,CSARDSSLHSYEQYF
NA,TRBJ2-7,TRBV3-1,13,few,TGTGCCAGCAGCCAAGAACACGCCTACGAGCAGTACTTC,CASSQEHAYEQYF
NA,TRBJ1-1,TRBV29-1,10,NA,TGCAGCGGCGACCCCACTGAAGCTTTCTTT,CSGDPTEAFF
NA,TRBJ1-5,TRBV6-1,15,NA,TGTGCCAGCAGTCAAGGGCTTCCCAGCAATCAGCCCCAGCATTTT,CASSQGLPSNQPQHF
NA,TRBJ2-1,TRBV5-1,19,NA,TGCGCCAGCAGCTATCCTAGGGGGGCAACCGGGAGCTCCTACAATGAGCAGTTCTTC,CASSYPRGATGSSYNEQFF
NA,TRBJ1-2,TRBV12-3/TRBV12-4,15,many,TGTGCCAGCAGCCACTCAACAGGGCCAGGCTATGGCTACACCTTC,CASSHSTGPGYGYTF
TRBD2,TRBJ2-5,TRBV7-6,18,few,TGTGCCAGCAGCTTAGATGGGACTAGCGGGGGCCTTTCGGGGACCCAGTACTTC,CASSLDGTSGGLSGTQYF
NA,TRBJ1-6,TRBV5-6,15,many,TGTGCCAGCAGCTTGTACAGGGACCGTAATTCACCCCTCCACTTT,CASSLYRDRNSPLHF
NA,TRBJ1-1,TRBV20-1,12,NA,TGCAGCCCGGGACAACCGAACACTGAAGCTTTCTTT,CSPGQPNTEAFF
TRBD1,TRBJ1-1,TRBV2,17,NA,TGTGCCAGCAGTGAAATTTGGGACAGGGGGCGGTATATTGAAGCTTTCTTT,CASSEIWDRGRYIEAFF
TRBD2,TRBJ2-1,TRBV6-2/TRBV6-3,15,few,TGTGCCAGCAGTTACTCTAGCGGGGGGTACAATGAGCAGTTCTTC,CASSYSSGGYNEQFF
TRBD2,TRBJ2-4,TRBV9,14,few,TGTGCCAGCAGCGAGCGGGAGGGCCAAGACATTCAGTACTTC,CASSEREGQDIQYF
TRBD1,TRBJ2-2,TRBV10-3,15,few,TGTGCCATCAGTTCGGGACAGCTTAACACCGGGGAGCTGTTTTTT,CAISSGQLNTGELFF
NA,TRBJ1-5,TRBV4-2,17,NA,TGTGCCAGCAGCCAAGAAGGGGGTAGGAGTTCCAATCAGCCCCAGCATTTT,CASSQEGGRSSNQPQHF
NA,TRBJ1-2,TRBV10-3,15,NA,TGTGCCATCAGTGAGCTGGCGGGAGCTAACTATGGCTACACCTTC,CAISELAGANYGYTF
TRBD1,TRBJ1-5,TRBV28,11,few,TGTGCCAGTGAACAGGGGAGGCCCCAGCATTTT,CASEQGRPQHF
NA,TRBJ2-1,TRBV7-2,14,many,TGTGCCAGCAGCTTATTTACCGGACCTAATGAGCAGTTCTTC,CASSLFTGPNEQFF
NA,TRBJ1-1,TRBV29-1,14,NA,TGCAGCGTTGTTCTGCGGGTCTATAACACTGAAGCTTTCTTT,CSVVLRVYNTEAFF
NA,TRBJ1-5,TRBV5-6,15,NA,TGTGCCAGCAGCCGTAGGGGGGTTCTCTATCAGCCCCAGCATTTT,CASSRRGVLYQPQHF
NA,TRBJ2-5,TRBV7-2,14,NA,TGTGCCAGCAGCCTTAGCGCGCTGCGGGAGACCCAGTACTTC,CASSLSALRETQYF
NA,TRBJ2-3,TRBV18,15,few,TGTGCCAGCTCACCCCCCTCGGTCTCCACAGATACGCAGTATTTT,CASSPPSVSTDTQYF
TRBD1,TRBJ2-7,TRBV14,14,NA,TGTGCCAGCAGCCAGGGACAGGAGACCTACGAGCAGTACTTC,CASSQGQETYEQYF
NA,TRBJ1-5,TRBV3-1,15,NA,TGTGCCAGCAGCCAAGATCCGAATAGCAATCAGCCCCAGCATTTT,CASSQDPNSNQPQHF
TRBD2,TRBJ2-7,TRBV7-6,16,NA,TGTGCCAGCAGCTTAGGGGACCCTAGCGGTGGGTACGAGCAGTACTTC,CASSLGDPSGGYEQYF
TRBD1,TRBJ1-6,TRBV20-1,16,NA,TGCAGTGCTACAGACAGGGGAATCACCTATAATTCACCCCTCCACTTT,CSATDRGITYNSPLHF
TRBD2,TRBJ2-5,TRBV18,21,NA,TGTGCCAGCTCACCAAGCACGAGATGGACTAGCGGGAGTAGGGACCAAGAGACCCAGTACTTC,CASSPSTRWTSGSRDQETQYF
NA,TRBJ2-1,TRBV6-4,13,NA,TGTGCCAGCAGTGACTCCAGCGGCAATGAGCAGTTCTTC,CASSDSSGNEQFF
TRBD1,TRBJ1-1,TRBV7-9,14,few,TGTGCCAGCAGCTCGACAGGGGCGTTCACTGAAGCTTTCTTT,CASSSTGAFTEAFF
TRBD2,TRBJ2-7,TRBV25-1,13,NA,TGTGCCAGCAGTGAAGTTCCGGGGGGTGAGCAGTACTTC,CASSEVPGGEQYF
NA,TRBJ2-4,TRBV4-3,13,NA,TGCGCCAGCAGCCAAGACGGGCTGGCGGGTCAGTACTTC,CASSQDGLAGQYF
TRBD2,TRBJ2-7,TRBV29-1,12,few,TGCAGCGCCCGACTGGGGGGGGACGAGCAGTACTTC,CSARLGGDEQYF
TRBD1,TRBJ2-7,TRBV7-2,17,NA,TGTGCCAGCAGCTTAGCCATATCCGGGACAGGGTATTACGAGCAGTACTTC,CASSLAISGTGYYEQYF
NA,TRBJ2-7,TRBV28,12,once,TGTGCCAGCACGAGGTGGGACTACGAGCAGTACTTC,CASTRWDYEQYF
NA,TRBJ1-1,TRBV20-1,15,many,TGCAGTGCTAGAGACCCGGGGGGGTCGAACACTGAAGCTTTCTTT,CSARDPGGSNTEAFF
TRBD2,TRBJ2-3,TRBV29-1,15,NA,TGCAGCGTTGTGTTAGCGGGGGGGAGCACAGATACGCAGTATTTT,CSVVLAGGSTDTQYF
NA,TRBJ2-5,TRBV5-6,14,few,TGTGCCAGCAGCTGGGACTGGTCCGGAGAGACCCAGTACTTC,CASSWDWSGETQYF
TRBD1,TRBJ2-1,TRBV11-2,15,few,TGTGCCAGCAGCTTCGGGACAGGGGGACGCAATGAGCAGTTCTTC,CASSFGTGGRNEQFF
TRBD2,TRBJ2-7,TRBV29-1,15,NA,TGCAGCGTTTCCCCCGGACTAGCGGGAGTATACGAGCAGTACTTC,CSVSPGLAGVYEQYF
TRBD2,TRBJ2-3,TRBV29-1,14,few,TGCAGCGTACGACTAGCGGATGGGACAGATACGCAGTATTTT,CSVRLADGTDTQYF
TRBD2,TRBJ2-7,TRBV2,14,few,TGTGCCAGCAGGGGGACTAGGTTGGCCTACGAGCAGTACTTC,CASRGTRLAYEQYF
TRBD1,TRBJ2-3,TRBV6-5,15,NA,TGTGCCAGCAGTTACTCGACGGACAGGGGGGATACGCAGTATTTT,CASSYSTDRGDTQYF
TRBD1,TRBJ2-3,TRBV27,16,NA,TGTGCCAGCAGTTTATCTCTAGGACAGGGCACAGATACGCAGTATTTT,CASSLSLGQGTDTQYF
NA,TRBJ2-2,TRBV30,14,NA,TGTGCCTGGAGTCCAACAGGGATCACCGGGGAGCTGTTTTTT,CAWSPTGITGELFF
NA,TRBJ1-2,TRBV28,15,few,TGTGCCAGCAGTTTGATTGGGACGCAGGCCTATGGCTACACCTTC,CASSLIGTQAYGYTF
NA,TRBJ1-1,TRBV6-5,17,NA,TGTGCCAGCAGTTCTAGTGCAGGGGCGCGAGCTAGGACTGAAGCTTTCTTT,CASSSSAGARARTEAFF
NA,TRBJ1-1,TRBV29-1,13,many,TGCAGCGTTGAGCGGGTGGCAGGCACTGAAGCTTTCTTT,CSVERVAGTEAFF
NA,TRBJ2-5,TRBV29-1,12,NA,TGCAGCGTTGAGGTTTGGATGGAGACCCAGTACTTC,CSVEVWMETQYF
NA,TRBJ1-1,TRBV20-1,15,NA,TGCAGTGCTCTTTCTGGGGGAAGCATGAACACTGAAGCTTTCTTT,CSALSGGSMNTEAFF
NA,TRBJ1-1,TRBV12-3/TRBV12-4,14,NA,TGTGCCAGCAGTGAAATCCGGGATAACACTGAAGCTTTCTTT,CASSEIRDNTEAFF
TRBD1,TRBJ1-2,TRBV5-1,14,NA,TGCGCCAGCTTCCCGAGGGGGCCCAACTATGGCTACACCTTC,CASFPRGPNYGYTF
TRBD1,TRBJ2-7,TRBV28,12,NA,TGTGCCAGCAGCTCGGACAGGGTAGGGCAGTACTTC,CASSSDRVGQYF
NA,TRBJ2-1,TRBV24-1,17,NA,TGTGCCACCAGTGATTTTAGGGGGGCCAGCTCCTACAATGAGCAGTTCTTC,CATSDFRGASSYNEQFF
NA,TRBJ2-7,TRBV5-1,12,NA,TGCGCCAGCAGCTTGGACTCACGGGACGAGTACTTC,CASSLDSRDEYF